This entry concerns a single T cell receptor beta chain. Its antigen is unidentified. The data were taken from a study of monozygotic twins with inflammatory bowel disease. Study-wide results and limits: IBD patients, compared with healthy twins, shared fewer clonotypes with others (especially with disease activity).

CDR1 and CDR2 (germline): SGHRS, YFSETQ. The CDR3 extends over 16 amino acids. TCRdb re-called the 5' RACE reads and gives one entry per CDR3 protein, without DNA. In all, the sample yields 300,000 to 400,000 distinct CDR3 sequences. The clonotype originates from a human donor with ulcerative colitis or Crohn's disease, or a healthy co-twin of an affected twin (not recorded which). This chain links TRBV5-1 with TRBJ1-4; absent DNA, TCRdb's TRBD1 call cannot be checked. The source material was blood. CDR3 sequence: CASSEGQGATNEKLFF.